Listed here are 24 T cell receptor beta chains from one sample, sequenced in a study of beta chain features in type 1 diabetes. Of the isolated RNA, all was reverse transcribed, and so the sequenced material was expressed TCRB transcripts. Sequencing used immunoSEQ multiplex PCR; TCRdb keeps in-frame clones, though not all of them. The repertoire holds roughly 610,000 clones, with about 14% as singletons. Sequenced input: naive CD4+ T cells from blood. The receptors here all came from a man between 18 and 35 years old in good health.

The V call is TRBV28, the J call TRBJ2-2; D may be TRBD1 or TRBD2 (6 bases each). In germline, CDR1 is MDHEN, CDR2 SYDVKM. This CDR3 has 13 amino acids. V gave up 10 bases and J gave up 4 bases, with 13 bases separating them. The CDR3 is CATLRGVTGELFF. The CDR3 nucleotides read TGTGCCACCCTTAGGGGGGTCACCGGGGAGCTGTTTTTT.

The chain has TRBV14 and TRBJ2-2; no reliable D call. Trimming left V 0 bases short and J 5 bases short, with 7 bases between. The germline CDR1 and CDR2 sequences are SGHDN and FVKESK. The CDR3 sequence is 14 residues long. The CDR3 spells CASSQDPSTGELFF. The DNA of the CDR3 is TGTGCCAGCAGCCAAGATCCCTCGACCGGGGAGCTGTTTTTT.

The chain couples TRBV28 to TRBJ2-7, with 9 bases fitting TRBD2. The CDR3 consists of 14 residues. Germline V gene data show CDR1 as MDHEN and CDR2 as SYDVKM. V shed 7 bases, J shed 7 bases, and the junction held 11 bases outside the gene matches. The CDR3 spells CASIISGGVREQYF. DNA of the CDR3: TGTGCCAGCATCATTAGCGGGGGAGTAAGGGAGCAGTACTTC.

V usage is TRBV19 and J usage is TRBJ1-5, with TRBD1 as a possible D gene (5 bases). CDR1 and CDR2 from the germline V gene are LNHDA and SQIVND (reference sequence). V shed 5 bases and J shed 2 bases, with 13 bases lying between them. This CDR3 is built from 15 residues. The CDR3 DNA sequence: TGTGCCAGTAGTCAAGTGGGGGGTGGCAATCAGCCCCAGCATTTT. It codes for CASSQVGGGNQPQHF.

This clone was observed a few times. V and J are TRBV5-1 and TRBJ2-5; D gene ambiguous. The CDR3 sequence is 14 residues long. Trimming removed 4 bases from V and 2 bases from J, with 12 bases in between. Germline V CDR1 and CDR2: SGHRS, YFSETQ. DNA for the CDR3: TGCGCCAGCAGCCCCAACAGCGATCAAGAGACCCAGTACTTC. Protein: CASSPNSDQETQYF.

This clone was picked up a small number of times. This specimen includes other DNA sequences encoding the same CDR3. The chain combines TRBV10-3 with TRBJ2-2; D unresolved. Germline CDR1 is ENHRY and CDR2 is SYGVKD. V dropped 4 bases and J dropped 5 bases, with 2 bases sitting between them. The length of the CDR3 is 11 residues. The CDR3, as DNA: TGTGCCATCAGTGTTACCGGGGAGCTGTTTTTT. It yields the protein CAISVTGELFF.

This clone was seen a handful of times. The rearrangement uses TRBV5-6 and TRBJ2-1; D gene unclear. The CDR3 is 13 residues long. Germline-derived CDR1 and CDR2 are SGHDT and YYEEEE. V dropped 0 bases and J dropped 4 bases, with 5 bases sitting between them. The CDR3 bases are TGTGCCAGCAGCTTGGGGACGTACAATGAGCAGTTCTTC. This codes for CASSLGTYNEQFF. The whole variable domain, filled in from reference TRBV5-6 and TRBJ2-1, reads DAGVTQSPTHLIKTRGQQVTLRCSPKSGHDTVSWYQQALGQGPQFIFQYYEEEERQRGNFPDRFSGHQFPNYSSELNVNALLLGDSALYLCASSLGTYNEQFFGPGTRLTVL.

This clone was detected a few times. The genes are TRBV19 and TRBJ2-1; D perhaps matches TRBD1 (5 bases). This CDR3 contains 15 residues. Per the germline V gene, CDR1 is LNHDA and CDR2 is SQIVND (reference sequence). Trimming removed 3 bases at V and 7 bases at J, with 16 bases between. The CDR3 DNA sequence: TGTGCCAGTAGTATCCTCCTTTCAGGGCGGAATGAGCAGTTCTTC. Translation: CASSILLSGRNEQFF.

J is TRBJ1-1 and V is TRBV7-9, with a weak D call TRBD1 (5 bases). The CDR3 has 14 residues. V lost 6 bases and J 3 bases, leaving 14 bases between the germline ends. The germline V gene encodes CDR1 SEHNR and CDR2 FQNEAQ (reference sequence). This CDR3 reads CASSRGRPDTEAFF. CDR3 DNA sequence: TGTGCCAGCAGTCGGGGACGTCCCGACACTGAAGCTTTCTTT.

The genes are TRBV2 and TRBJ1-2; TRBD1 is a possible D gene (5 bases). Between the trimmed V and J ends, which lost 7 bases and 8 bases, there was a span of 11 bases. Germline V gives CDR1 SNHLY, CDR2 FYNNEI. The CDR3 spans 11 residues. In DNA form, the CDR3 reads TGTGCCAGCACCGTCGCAGGGGGCTACACCTTC. Its protein is CASTVAGGYTF.

The rearrangement links TRBV15 to TRBJ2-7; 7 positions match TRBD1. Trimming removed 3 bases from V and 4 bases from J; junction bases left unmatched: 9. The CDR3 spans 15 residues. CDR1 and CDR2 (germline): LNHNV, YYDKDF (reference sequence). CDR3 sequence (DNA): TGTGCCACCAGCAGCACAGGGGTGGGCCATTACGAGCAGTACTTC. Its translation: CATSSTGVGHYEQYF.

This clone was observed a handful of times. J is TRBJ1-2 and V is TRBV19; D is uncertain. V was clipped by 6 bases and J by 2 bases, with 16 bases between them. The CDR3 has 15 amino acids. Germline V gene data show CDR1 as LNHDA and CDR2 as SQIVND (reference sequence). The CDR3 DNA reads as TGTGCCAGTAGCCTAGCCGGGGTAACCAACTATGGCTACACCTTC. Its protein product is CASSLAGVTNYGYTF.

This chain uses TRBV11-2 with TRBJ2-5; D gene unclear. Germline CDR1 and CDR2: SGHAT and FQNNGV. Trimming removed 3 bases from V and 4 bases from J, with 12 bases in between. The CDR3 contains 14 residues. CDR3: CASSFNRVRETQYF. For the CDR3, the DNA is TGTGCCAGCAGCTTTAATAGGGTCCGAGAGACCCAGTACTTC. Complete variable domain (other parts from reference TRBV11-2 and TRBJ2-5): EAGVAQSPRYKIIEKRQSVAFWCNPISGHATLYWYQQILGQGPKLLIQFQNNGVVDDSQLPKDRFSAERLKGVDSTLKIQPAKLEDSAVYLCASSFNRVRETQYFGPGTRLLVL.

V gene TRBV28 combines with J gene TRBJ1-2; TRBD1 aligns across 11 bases. V was pared by 2 bases and J by 8 bases, with 1 base of the junction left unmatched. CDR3 length equals 13 residues. The V gene's germline CDR1 is MDHEN and CDR2 SYDVKM. CDR3 bases: TGTGCCAGCAGTTTACGGGACAGGGGGGGCTACACCTTC. This translates into CASSLRDRGGYTF.

This chain uses TRBV19 with TRBJ2-7, with TRBD2 identical over 7 bases. The CDR3 totals 14 residues. Germline trimming cut 3 bases from V and 0 bases from J; bases unmatched to any gene: 2. Germline assignment: CDR1 LNHDA and CDR2 SQIVND (reference sequence). The CDR3 DNA is TGTGCCAGTAGTATCGGCGGGAGCTCCTACGAGCAGTACTTC. Its protein product is CASSIGGSSYEQYF.

The table lists this clone with a few counts. The chain has TRBV27 and TRBJ1-6; D ambiguous. The CDR3 has 16 amino acids. Germline V gene lookup returns CDR1 MNHEY and CDR2 SMNVEV (reference sequence). V shed 3 bases and J shed 0 bases, with 9 bases lying between them. The CDR3 reads CASSLGGSSYNSPLHF. For the CDR3, the DNA is TGTGCCAGCAGTTTGGGAGGGAGCTCCTATAATTCACCCCTCCACTTT.

This clone was counted a few times. The V and J genes are TRBV9 and TRBJ2-3; TRBD2 aligns across 8 bases. The CDR3 totals 15 residues. Germline CDR1 and CDR2: SGDLS and YYNGEE. Germline trimming cut 4 bases from V and 8 bases from J; bases unmatched to any gene: 12. In DNA form, the CDR3 reads TGTGCCAGCAGCCACCTAGCGGGCGGCGAGGGTACGCAGTATTTT. Its translation: CASSHLAGGEGTQYF.

The J gene is TRBJ2-3, the V gene TRBV28; 8 bases fit TRBD2. CDR3 length equals 15 residues. CDR1 and CDR2 (germline): MDHEN, SYDVKM. Trimming cost V 7 bases and J 3 bases; bases outside gene matches: 9. CDR3: CASNLVGRGTDTQYF. The CDR3 DNA reads TGTGCCAGCAACCTTGTCGGGAGGGGAACAGATACGCAGTATTTT.

This clone was found a few times. The chain uses TRBV2 and TRBJ2-7; D gene ambiguous. The CDR3 covers 11 residues. The germline V and J ends were trimmed by 6 bases and 4 bases, with 7 bases remaining between them. Per germline, CDR1 SNHLY and CDR2 FYNNEI. The CDR3 reads CASRPLYEQYF. DNA for the CDR3: TGTGCCAGCAGGCCCTTATACGAGCAGTACTTC.

V and J are TRBV29-1 and TRBJ2-2, with 9 bases fitting TRBD1. CDR1 SQVTM and CDR2 ANQGSEA come from the germline V gene. The ends lost 3 bases at V and 8 bases at J; junction bases unmatched: 7. The CDR3 totals 14 residues. The CDR3 region is CSVDGTGSGGELFF. The CDR3, as DNA: TGCAGCGTTGATGGGACAGGGAGTGGGGGGGAGCTGTTTTTT.

The chain links TRBV27 to TRBJ2-7, with 8 bases lining up with TRBD1. Germline CDR1 and CDR2: MNHEY and SMNVEV (reference sequence). The V segment lost 4 bases and the J segment 1 base; nucleotides outside the gene matches: 12. The CDR3 has 17 amino acids. The CDR3 spells CASSSPGDRGASYEQYF. CDR3 DNA: TGTGCCAGCAGTTCACCAGGAGACAGGGGAGCTTCCTACGAGCAGTACTTC.

This clone was seen a handful of times. The J gene is TRBJ2-7, the V gene TRBV28; D gene uncertain. Trimming stripped 8 bases from V and 1 base from J, with 6 bases between. The CDR3 totals 11 residues. Germline CDR1 is MDHEN and CDR2 is SYDVKM. The chain's CDR3 is CASGNSYEQYF. The CDR3 DNA follows: TGTGCCAGCGGTAATTCCTACGAGCAGTACTTC.

This clone was picked up a small number of times. This rearrangement joins TRBV27 to TRBJ1-1, with D possibly being TRBD1 (5 bases). With 5 bases removed from V and 6 bases from J, the gap between germline ends came to 16 bases. Looked up from germline, CDR1 is MNHEY and CDR2 is SMNVEV (reference sequence). This CDR3 is 14 amino acids long. Here the CDR3 DNA reads TGTGCCAGCAGTAAGGGACGGAGAGATTCTGAAGCTTTCTTT. Protein sequence: CASSKGRRDSEAFF.

CDR3 loop: CASSLDQLLADTQYF. The CDR3 DNA reads TGTGCCAGCAGCTTAGATCAGTTACTAGCAGATACGCAGTATTTT. V is TRBV7-9 and J is TRBJ2-3; TRBD2 might be the D (5 bases). The CDR3 extends over 15 amino acids. Germline values: CDR1 SEHNR, CDR2 FQNEAQ (reference sequence). The V gene lost 1 base and the J gene lost 4 bases, with 12 bases spanning the gap.